This T cell receptor beta chain was sequenced in a study of OX40 agonist ivuxolimab in advanced cancers. Using immunoSEQ multiplex PCR, the repertoire was profiled, and TCRdb retains in-frame clones only, with some absent. The data show under 70,000 clones, 80% to 90% seen once. The CDR3 runs to 14 residues. Germline-derived CDR1 and CDR2 are WNHNN and SYGVQD (reference sequence). Trimming removed 6 bases from V and 0 bases from J; junction bases left unmatched: 1. The cohort excluded patients with autoimmune disease history or systemic immunosuppression. This specimen consisted of CD4+ or CD8+ T cells sorted from blood, obtained in a trial of the OX40 agonist ivuxolimab. This chain uses TRBV10-1 with TRBJ2-2; TRBD1 aligns across 7 bases. The receptor was derived from an adult with an advanced solid tumor such as melanoma, head and neck, liver or kidney cancer. CDR3 residues: CASSTGANTGELFF. CDR3 DNA: TGCGCCAGCAGCACAGGGGCGAACACCGGGGAGCTGTTTTTT.